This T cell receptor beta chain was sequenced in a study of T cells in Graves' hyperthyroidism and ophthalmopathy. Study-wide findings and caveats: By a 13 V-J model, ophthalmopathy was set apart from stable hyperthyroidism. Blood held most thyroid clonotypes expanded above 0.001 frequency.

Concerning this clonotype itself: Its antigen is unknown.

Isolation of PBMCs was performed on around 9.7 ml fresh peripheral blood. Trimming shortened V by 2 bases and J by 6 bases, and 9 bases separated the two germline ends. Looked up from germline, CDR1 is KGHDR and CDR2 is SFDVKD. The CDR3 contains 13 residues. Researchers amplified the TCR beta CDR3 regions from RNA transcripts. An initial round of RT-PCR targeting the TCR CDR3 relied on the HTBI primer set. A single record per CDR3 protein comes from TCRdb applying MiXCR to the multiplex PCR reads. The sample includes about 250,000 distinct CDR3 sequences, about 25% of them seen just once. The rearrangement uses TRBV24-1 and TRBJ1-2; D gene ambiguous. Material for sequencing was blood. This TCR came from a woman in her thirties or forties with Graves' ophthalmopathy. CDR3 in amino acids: CATSDYEADGYTF. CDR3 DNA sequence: TGTGCCACCAGTGATTATGAGGCGGATGGCTACACCTTC.